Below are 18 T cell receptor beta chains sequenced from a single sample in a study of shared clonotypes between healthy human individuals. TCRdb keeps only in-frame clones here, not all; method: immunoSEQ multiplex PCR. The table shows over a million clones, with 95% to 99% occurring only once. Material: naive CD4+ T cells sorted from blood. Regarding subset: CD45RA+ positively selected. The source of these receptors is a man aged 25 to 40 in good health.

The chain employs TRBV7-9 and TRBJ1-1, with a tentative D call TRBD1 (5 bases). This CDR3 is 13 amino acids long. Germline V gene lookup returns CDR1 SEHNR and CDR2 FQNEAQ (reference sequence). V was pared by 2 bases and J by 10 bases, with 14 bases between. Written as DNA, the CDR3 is TGTGCCAGCAGCTTAAGGGACGGTGGTGGAGCTTTCTTT. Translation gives CASSLRDGGGAFF.

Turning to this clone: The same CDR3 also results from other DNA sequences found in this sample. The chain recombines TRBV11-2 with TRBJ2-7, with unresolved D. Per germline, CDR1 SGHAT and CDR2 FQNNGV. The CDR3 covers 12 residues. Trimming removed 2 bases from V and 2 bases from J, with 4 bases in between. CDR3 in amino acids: CASSLSTYEQYF. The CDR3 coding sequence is TGTGCCAGCAGCTTAAGCACCTACGAGCAGTACTTC.

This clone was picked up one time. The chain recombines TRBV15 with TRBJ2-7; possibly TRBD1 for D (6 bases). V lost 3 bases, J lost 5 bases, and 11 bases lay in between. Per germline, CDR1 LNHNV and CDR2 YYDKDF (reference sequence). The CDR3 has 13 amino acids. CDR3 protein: CATSRGDIHEQYF. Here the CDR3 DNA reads TGTGCCACCAGCAGGGGGGACATCCACGAGCAGTACTTC.

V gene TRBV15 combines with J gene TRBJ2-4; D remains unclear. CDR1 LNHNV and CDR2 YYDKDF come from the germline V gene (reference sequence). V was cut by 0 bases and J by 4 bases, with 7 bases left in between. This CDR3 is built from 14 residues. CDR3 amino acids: CATSRDVGKNIQYF. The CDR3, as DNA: TGTGCCACCAGCAGAGATGTCGGTAAAAACATTCAGTACTTC.

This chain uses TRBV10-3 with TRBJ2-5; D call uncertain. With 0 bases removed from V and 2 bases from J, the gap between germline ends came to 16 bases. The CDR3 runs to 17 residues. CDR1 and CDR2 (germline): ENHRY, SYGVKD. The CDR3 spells CAISESIMRNQQETQYF. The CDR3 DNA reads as TGTGCCATCAGTGAGTCGATTATGAGGAATCAACAAGAGACCCAGTACTTC.

Written as DNA, the CDR3 is TGTGCCAGCAGCTTACTACAAAGCTCCTACAATGAGCAGTTCTTC. It is translated as CASSLLQSSYNEQFF. This rearrangement joins TRBV7-9 to TRBJ2-1, with unresolved D. Trimming took 2 bases from V and 0 from J, leaving 8 bases between them. This CDR3 spans 15 amino acids. The germline V gene encodes CDR1 SEHNR and CDR2 FQNEAQ (reference sequence).

CDR3 in DNA: TGCGCCAGCAGCTTGAGAATGACAGAAAGCACAGATACGCAGTATTTT. Residues: CASSLRMTESTDTQYF. The chain recombines TRBV5-1 with TRBJ2-3; a possible D gene is TRBD1 (5 bases). Trimming pared 1 base from V and 0 bases from J, leaving 12 bases between. The CDR3 runs 16 residues. Germline V gene data show CDR1 as SGHRS and CDR2 as YFSETQ.

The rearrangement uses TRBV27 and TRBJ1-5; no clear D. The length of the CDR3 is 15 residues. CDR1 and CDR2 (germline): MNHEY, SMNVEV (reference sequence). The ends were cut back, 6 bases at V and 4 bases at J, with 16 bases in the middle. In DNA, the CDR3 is TGTGCCAGCAGCCCTTCTCCGGTGGGGAATCAGCCCCAGCATTTT. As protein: CASSPSPVGNQPQHF.

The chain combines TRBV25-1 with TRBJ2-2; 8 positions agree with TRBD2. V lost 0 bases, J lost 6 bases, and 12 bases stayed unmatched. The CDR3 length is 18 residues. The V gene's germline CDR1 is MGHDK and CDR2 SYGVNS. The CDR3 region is CASSEYSRAGVISGELFF. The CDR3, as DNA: TGTGCCAGCAGTGAATATTCACGAGCGGGAGTAATTTCCGGGGAGCTGTTTTTT. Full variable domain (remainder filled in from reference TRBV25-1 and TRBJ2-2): EADIYQTPRYLVIGTGKKITLECSQTMGHDKMYWYQQDPGMELHLIHYSYGVNSTEKGDLSSESTVSRIRTEHFPLTLESARPSHTSQYLCASSEYSRAGVISGELFFGEGSRLTVL.

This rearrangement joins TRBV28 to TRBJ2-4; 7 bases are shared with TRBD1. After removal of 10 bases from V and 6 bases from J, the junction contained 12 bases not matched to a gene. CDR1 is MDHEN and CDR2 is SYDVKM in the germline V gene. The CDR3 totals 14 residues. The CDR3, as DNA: TGTGCCACACAAAACAGACAGGGTGTAAACATTCAGTACTTC. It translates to CATQNRQGVNIQYF. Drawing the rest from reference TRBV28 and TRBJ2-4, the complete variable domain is DVKVTQSSRYLVKRTGEKVFLECVQDMDHENMFWYRQDPGLGLRLIYFSYDVKMKEKGDIPEGYSVSREKKERFSLILESASTNQTSMYLCATQNRQGVNIQYFGAGTRLSVL.

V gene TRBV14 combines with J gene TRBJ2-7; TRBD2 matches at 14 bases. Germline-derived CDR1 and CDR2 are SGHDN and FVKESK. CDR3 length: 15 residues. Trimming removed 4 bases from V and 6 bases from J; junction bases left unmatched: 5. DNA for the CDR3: TGTGCCAGCAGCCCACCGGGACTAGCGGGAGTCGAGCAGTACTTC. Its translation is CASSPPGLAGVEQYF.

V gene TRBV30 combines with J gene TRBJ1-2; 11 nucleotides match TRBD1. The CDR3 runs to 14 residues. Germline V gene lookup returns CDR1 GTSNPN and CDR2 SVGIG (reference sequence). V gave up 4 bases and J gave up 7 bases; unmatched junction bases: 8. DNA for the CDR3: TGTGCCTGGACCTTAGGACAGGGGGCGCCTGGCTACACCTTC. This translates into CAWTLGQGAPGYTF. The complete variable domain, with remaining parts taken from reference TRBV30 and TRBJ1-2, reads SQTIHQWPATLVQPVGSPLSLECTVEGTSNPNLYWYRQAAGRGLQLLFYSVGIGQISSEVPQNLSASRPQDRQFILSSKKLLLSDSGFYLCAWTLGQGAPGYTFGSGTRLTVV.

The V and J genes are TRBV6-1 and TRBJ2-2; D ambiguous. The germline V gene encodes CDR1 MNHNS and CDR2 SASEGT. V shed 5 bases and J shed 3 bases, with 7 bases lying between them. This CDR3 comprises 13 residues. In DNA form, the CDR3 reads TGTGCCAGCAGTCCGCTATACACCGGGGAGCTGTTTTTT. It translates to CASSPLYTGELFF.

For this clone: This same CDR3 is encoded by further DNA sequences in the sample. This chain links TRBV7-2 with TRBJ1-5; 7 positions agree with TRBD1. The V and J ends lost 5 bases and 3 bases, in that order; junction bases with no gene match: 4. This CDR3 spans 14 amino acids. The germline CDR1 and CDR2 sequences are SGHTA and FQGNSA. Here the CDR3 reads CASSLTGYNQPQHF. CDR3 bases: TGTGCCAGCAGCCTGACAGGGTACAATCAGCCCCAGCATTTT.

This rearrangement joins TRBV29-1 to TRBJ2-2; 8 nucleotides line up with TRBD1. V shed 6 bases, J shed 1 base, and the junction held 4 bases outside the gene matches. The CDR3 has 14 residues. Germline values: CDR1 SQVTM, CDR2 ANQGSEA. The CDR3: CSVDRGRNTGELFF. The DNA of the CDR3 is TGCAGCGTCGACAGGGGTCGGAACACCGGGGAGCTGTTTTTT.

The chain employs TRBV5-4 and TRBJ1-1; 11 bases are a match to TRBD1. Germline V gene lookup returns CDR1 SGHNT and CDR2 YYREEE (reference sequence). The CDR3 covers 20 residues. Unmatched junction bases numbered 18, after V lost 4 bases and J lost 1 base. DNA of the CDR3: TGTGCCAGCAGCCCAATAGCGGGACAGGGGGTGCGTTATTCGAACACTGAAGCTTTCTTT. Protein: CASSPIAGQGVRYSNTEAFF.

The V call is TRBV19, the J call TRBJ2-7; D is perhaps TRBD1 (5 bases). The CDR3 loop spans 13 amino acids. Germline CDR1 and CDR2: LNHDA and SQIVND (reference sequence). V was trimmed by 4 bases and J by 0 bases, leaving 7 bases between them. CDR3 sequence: CASSKDISYEQYF. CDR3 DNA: TGTGCCAGTAGTAAGGACATCTCCTACGAGCAGTACTTC.

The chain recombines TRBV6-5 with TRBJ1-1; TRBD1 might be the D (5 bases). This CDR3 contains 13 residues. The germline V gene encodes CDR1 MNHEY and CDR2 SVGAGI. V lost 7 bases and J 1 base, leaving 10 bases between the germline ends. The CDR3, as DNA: TGTGCCAGCAAAACAGGACAGAACACTGAAGCTTTCTTT. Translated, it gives CASKTGQNTEAFF.